This T cell receptor (beta chain) comes out of a study of shared clonotypes between healthy human individuals. Looking at the study overall: Aged 18 to 49, the donors were a couple of women and a few men.

This CDR3 comprises 12 residues. Germline V gives CDR1 PRHDT, CDR2 FYEKMQ (reference sequence). V was clipped by 5 bases and J by 7 bases, with 12 bases between them. A deep-level run was used for the assay. Per the authors' pipeline: ImmunoSEQ yielded junction-only sequences lacking quality scores, so filtering differed. Here immunoSEQ multiplex PCR was the method, and the copy in TCRdb shows in-frame clones only, minus some. V, J and clone size reflect that table, while D and trimming were determined from the DNA. This table has 1.5 million to 2.5 million clones, about 95% appearing once. Selected positively for CCR7 and CD45RO-negative, naive CD8 cells excluded terminally differentiated effector memory CD45RA+ cells.

Sample: naive CD8+ T cells sorted from blood. This TCR came from a man aged 18 to 30 in good health. The chain carries TRBV13 and TRBJ2-7; D tentatively reads TRBD1 or TRBD2 (5 bases each). For the CDR3, the DNA is TGTGCCAGCAGCGCCGGGACGGAAGAGCAGTACTTC. Residues: CASSAGTEEQYF.